This record concerns one T cell receptor (beta chain) sequence. Its antigen remains unidentified. This table comes from immunoSEQ multiplex PCR, and its TCRdb copy is limited to in-frame clones, with some not included. The sample carries hundreds of thousands of clones, 96% recorded once. This sample was taken from a study of shared clonotypes between healthy human individuals. There are 14 residues in the CDR3. Germline V gives CDR1 SGHNT, CDR2 YYREEE (reference sequence). V was pared by 4 bases and J by 5 bases, with 14 bases between. Study-wide points: Despite large depth, sorted-subset datasets appeared incompletely sequenced. Generally, estimated richness proved larger in naive subsets than it did in memory subsets. Non-shared clonotypes showed lower generation probabilities than clonotypes common to all four donors.

In the naive CD8 group, cells lacked CD45RO and were positively selected for CCR7, so terminally differentiated effector memory CD45RA+ cells were left out. Everyone who donated was a Caucasian adult who lived in Nashville, Tennessee. The J gene is TRBJ2-3, the V gene TRBV5-4; a weak D match, TRBD2 (6 bases). The sequenced material came from naive CD8+ T cells sorted from blood. This receptor was obtained from a woman in her thirties in good health. CDR3 in DNA: TGTGCCAGCAGCGGTTGGGACTCACGAGATACGCAGTATTTT. Amino acid sequence: CASSGWDSRDTQYF.